This is a list of T cell receptor beta chains from one sample in a study of response to subunit inactivated influenza vaccine. Each CDR3 protein is one row after TCRdb ran MiXCR on the RT-PCR reads. The data show 600,000 to 700,000 distinct CDR3 sequences, 12% to 15% seen once. Sequences were derived from PBMCs from blood, sampled approximately 15 days before vaccination. These receptor sequences come from a man aged 50 to 60 who received an inactivated influenza vaccine. The CDR3 runs from the conserved cysteine through the conserved F or W. D genes are given only for firm matches. The listing skips clone size in some rows; elsewhere it reads once, few, many or a size class.

d_call | j_call | clone_size | v_call | cdr3_aa | cdr3_nt
- | TRBJ2-7 | - | TRBV2 | CASSESWVSYEQYF | TGTGCCAGCAGTGAATCTTGGGTATCCTACGAGCAGTACTTC
- | TRBJ2-5 | - | TRBV2 | CASSIQGWETQYF | TGTGCCAGCAGCATCCAGGGATGGGAGACCCAGTACTTC
TRBD2 | TRBJ2-2 | - | TRBV15 | CATRTRPSGNTGELFF | TGTGCCACCAGAACCCGACCTAGCGGGAACACCGGGGAGCTGTTTTTT
TRBD1 | TRBJ2-1 | - | TRBV24-1 | CATSLPVTGTGSTYNEQFF | TGTGCCACCAGTCTCCCCGTTACCGGGACAGGGAGTACCTACAATGAGCAGTTCTTC
TRBD2 | TRBJ2-7 | - | TRBV12-3/TRBV12-4 | CASSLSSGGLLSYEQYF | TGTGCCAGCAGTTTGTCAAGCGGGGGGCTCCTCTCCTACGAGCAGTACTTC
- | TRBJ2-7 | many | TRBV6-5 | CASSYPGHGFYEQYF | TGTGCCAGCAGCTATCCGGGACACGGTTTTTACGAGCAGTACTTC
TRBD1 | TRBJ2-7 | few | TRBV19 | CASSGGQGGEQYF | TGTGCCAGTAGTGGGGGACAGGGGGGCGAGCAGTACTTC
- | TRBJ2-1 | - | TRBV27 | CASSFPRDGTNEQFF | TGTGCCAGCAGTTTCCCCAGGGACGGCACCAATGAGCAGTTCTTC
TRBD2 | TRBJ2-2 | few | TRBV7-9 | CASSLLPSGTNTGELFF | TGTGCCAGCAGCTTACTCCCTAGCGGGACGAACACCGGGGAGCTGTTTTTT
- | TRBJ2-5 | few | TRBV20-1 | CSARAWARGDPSETQYF | TGCAGTGCTAGGGCTTGGGCGCGGGGAGACCCTTCGGAGACCCAGTACTTC
TRBD2 | TRBJ2-1 | few | TRBV9 | CASSVAVVGGAGNEQFF | TGTGCCAGCAGCGTAGCCGTGGTCGGGGGGGCGGGGAATGAGCAGTTCTTC
- | TRBJ2-2 | many | TRBV25-1 | CASSEVRGNTGELFF | TGTGCCAGCAGTGAAGTCAGGGGGAACACCGGGGAGCTGTTTTTT
- | TRBJ2-7 | few | TRBV15 | CATSLRQDHEQYF | TGTGCCACCAGCTTGCGACAGGACCACGAGCAGTACTTC
- | TRBJ1-2 | - | TRBV28 | CAGAPGHPANYGYTF | TGTGCCGGGGCCCCCGGACACCCAGCTAACTATGGCTACACCTTC
- | TRBJ2-2 | few | TRBV6-1 | CASNLGPNPNTGELFF | TGTGCCAGCAACTTAGGGCCGAATCCGAACACCGGGGAGCTGTTTTTT
- | TRBJ2-7 | few | TRBV27 | CASRAAPSYEQYF | TGTGCCAGCAGAGCAGCACCATCCTACGAGCAGTACTTC
- | TRBJ2-6 | - | TRBV5-1 | CASSQLASSGANVLTF | TGCGCCAGCAGCCAGCTGGCGAGCTCTGGGGCCAACGTCCTGACTTTC
TRBD1 | TRBJ2-5 | - | TRBV12-3/TRBV12-4 | CASSQGQGVSSGTQYF | TGTGCCAGCAGCCAGGGACAGGGGGTTAGTTCTGGGACCCAGTACTTC
- | TRBJ1-5 | - | TRBV4-1 | CASSLTGSRYGNQPQHF | TGCGCCAGCAGTCTTACAGGGAGTCGTTACGGCAATCAGCCCCAGCATTTT
- | TRBJ1-3 | - | TRBV7-9 | CANIKISGNTIYF | TGTGCCAACATAAAAATCTCTGGAAACACCATATATTTT
- | TRBJ2-7 | few | TRBV4-3 | CASSPQEVWRWAYEQYF | TGCGCCAGCAGCCCCCAAGAGGTATGGAGATGGGCCTACGAGCAGTACTTC
- | TRBJ1-5 | - | TRBV20-1 | CSVSGSNQPQHF | TGCAGTGTGTCAGGGAGCAATCAGCCCCAGCATTTT
- | TRBJ1-5 | few | TRBV5-6 | CASSQGGFGNQPQHF | TGTGCCAGCAGCCAGGGAGGGTTTGGCAATCAGCCCCAGCATTTT
- | TRBJ2-3 | few | TRBV27 | CASRRDLLTDTQYF | TGTGCCAGCAGACGGGACTTGTTAACAGATACGCAGTATTTT
- | TRBJ2-2 | - | TRBV18 | CASSPPGFNTGELFF | TGTGCCAGCTCACCACCAGGGTTCAACACCGGGGAGCTGTTTTTT
- | TRBJ1-1 | - | TRBV12-3/TRBV12-4 | CASKWQALTEAFF | TGTGCCAGCAAGTGGCAGGCCCTAACTGAAGCTTTCTTT
TRBD1 | TRBJ1-6 | few | TRBV5-1 | CASSLRDRGEHSPLHF | TGCGCCAGCAGCCTAAGGGACAGGGGTGAGCATTCACCCCTCCACTTT
- | TRBJ2-1 | - | TRBV5-6 | CASSLDNDNEQFF | TGTGCCAGCAGCTTGGACAACGACAATGAGCAGTTCTTC
TRBD2 | TRBJ2-3 | few | TRBV5-1 | CASSLVASGGHTQYF | TGCGCCAGCAGCTTGGTTGCTAGCGGGGGACATACGCAGTATTTT
- | TRBJ2-1 | many | TRBV5-1 | CASSNGVLDEQFF | TGCGCCAGCAGCAACGGGGTTCTTGATGAGCAGTTCTTC
TRBD2 | TRBJ2-1 | - | TRBV20-1 | CSAYRLAGGLVNEQFF | TGCAGTGCTTACCGACTAGCGGGGGGGCTCGTCAATGAGCAGTTCTTC
TRBD2 | TRBJ2-2 | few | TRBV7-8 | CASSLVSSGSTGELFF | TGTGCCAGCAGCTTAGTTTCTAGCGGAAGCACCGGGGAGCTGTTTTTT
- | TRBJ2-3 | few | TRBV7-2 | CASSLAGASRDTQYF | TGTGCCAGCAGCTTAGCGGGGGCCTCAAGGGATACGCAGTATTTT
- | TRBJ1-5 | many | TRBV10-2 | CASSESGRNQPQHF | TGCGCCAGCAGTGAATCAGGCCGCAATCAGCCCCAGCATTTT
- | TRBJ2-3 | few | TRBV28 | CASSAVGGKTDTQYF | TGTGCCAGCAGTGCCGTGGGCGGGAAAACAGATACGCAGTATTTT
- | TRBJ1-5 | - | TRBV29-1 | CSVEGRAGQPQHF | TGCAGCGTTGAAGGGAGGGCGGGCCAGCCCCAGCATTTT
TRBD1 | TRBJ2-3 | many | TRBV12-3/TRBV12-4 | CASNSRGRTGQNTQYF | TGTGCCAGCAACTCTAGGGGTAGGACAGGGCAAAATACGCAGTATTTT
TRBD1 | TRBJ2-3 | - | TRBV5-6 | CASSLMGTGASDTQYF | TGTGCCAGCAGCTTAATGGGGACAGGGGCCTCAGATACGCAGTATTTT
TRBD1 | TRBJ2-1 | few | TRBV9 | CASSVVPGGRLDEQFF | TGTGCCAGCAGCGTAGTACCAGGGGGAAGGCTAGATGAGCAGTTCTTC
TRBD2 | TRBJ2-6 | many | TRBV15 | CATSRDGRLAPGANVLTF | TGTGCCACCAGCAGAGATGGTCGACTAGCGCCTGGGGCCAACGTCCTGACTTTC
- | TRBJ2-7 | few | TRBV10-3 | CAISESYQGSSYEQYF | TGTGCCATCAGTGAGTCGTACCAGGGAAGCTCCTACGAGCAGTACTTC
TRBD1 | TRBJ2-5 | few | TRBV19 | CASSARQGWRQETQYF | TGTGCCAGTAGTGCCAGACAGGGTTGGAGGCAAGAGACCCAGTACTTC